This T cell receptor beta chain was sequenced for a study of blood T cell repertoires in COVID-19. Study-level background: Material from acute and convalescent COVID-19 was sourced from the United States, Italy and Spain. PBMCs, B-cell-depleted T cells, or T cells provided the cDNA or gDNA that made up the material.

Original handling: Amplification of reference gene primers was used by the study to estimate nucleated cell counts. Sequencing was performed with immunoSEQ multiplex PCR; in TCRdb, only in-frame clones are kept and a portion is missing. That table gives V, J and clone size, and the DNA gave D and trimming. Here the sample spans roughly 190,000 clones, more than 75% being singletons. CDR1 and CDR2 (germline): SGHVS, FQNEAQ. This CDR3 contains 14 residues. With 3 bases removed from V and 4 bases from J, the gap between germline ends came to 10 bases. The rearrangement uses TRBV7-8 and TRBJ1-3, with D perhaps TRBD1 (5 bases). This TCR was recovered from a woman aged 45-65 years with active or convalescent COVID-19. The sample was peripheral blood. The CDR3 protein is CASSLGGLGNTIYF. CDR3 coding DNA: TGTGCCAGCAGCTTGGGGGGGTTGGGAAACACCATATATTTT.